This T cell receptor (beta chain) stems from a study of blood T cell repertoires in COVID-19 (dated by TCRdb to about 2020). Context from the whole study: Samples from collaborators originated in the United States, Italy and Spain and spanned both the acute and convalescent phases of COVID-19. The material from the prospective study consisted of cDNA or gDNA derived from T cells, B-cell-depleted T cells, or PBMCs. Deeply sampled blood TCRbeta repertoires from subjects exposed to, actively infected with, or recovered from COVID-19 were included in the dataset. The repertoires were released in a freely available public database intended as a resource for research on the immune response to SARS-CoV-2. The samples were drawn from two sources: the first 160 participants of the ongoing ImmuneRACE study, and over 1,000 subjects contributed by 6 global collaborators. The sample metadata nearly always contained a de-identified subject ID, COVID-19 status, age in years and sex. Where HLA class I and class II types were available, the types were taken from metadata supplied by the sample provider, not from assay-based typing. Paper-wide results and their limitations: The quantity of clinical and demographic metadata differed by source and by participant and was supplied without curation.

Reading from cysteine to phenylalanine, the CDR3 counts 15 amino acids. Left in the record is the CDR3 DNA by itself, 45 bases read in frame from the first base. Trimming accounts for 2 bases at V and 4 bases at J, while the number of junction bases matched to no gene is 7. Taken from the germline V gene (reference sequence), the CDR1 and CDR2 loops are LGHDT and YNNKEL. Each collaborating institution followed its own protocols to collect whole blood in K2EDTA tubes. For TCRbeta analysis, collaborators shipped samples in one of three forms: frozen whole blood, isolated PBMCs, or DNA extracted from either of those sample types. TCRbeta CDR3 regions were amplified from genomic DNA by means of the immunoSEQ Assay, a bias-controlled multiplex PCR. On the study's bioinformatics: Within the assay, amplification of reference gene primers was used to estimate how many nucleated cells each sample contained. Sequence reads were collapsed and filtered to measure the absolute abundance of every unique TCRbeta CDR3 rearrangement. For each sample, productive Simpson clonality was calculated as the square root of Simpson's diversity index across productive rearrangements. TCRdb mirrors the immuneACCESS table, restricted to in-frame sequences. Some clones are absent from its copies; in checked studies, under half trace to an unresolved V gene, and the reason for the others is unknown. That table gives V, J and clone size, and the DNA gave D and trimming. The sample yields about 59,000 clones; about four fifths were counted once. 25% to 35% of the sample comes from the top ten.

Comment on this clone: Its antigen remains undetermined. No base quality information exists; no much larger clone differs at one position.

The rearrangement joined TRBV3-1 (or the pseudogene TRBV3-2) to TRBJ1-1; 7 middle bases align to TRBD1. The sequencing input was peripheral blood. This receptor was obtained from an elderly woman with active or convalescent COVID-19. The sequence in DNA is TGTGCCAGCAGCCAAATGATGACAGGGTCCACTGAAGCTTTCTTT. It encodes CASSQMMTGSTEAFF.